Below, one T cell receptor beta chain is given with its context. Its antigen is unidentified. The data are from a study of T-cell reconstitution after alpha-beta-depleted transplantation in children. Study conclusions and caveats: The origin of high day-60 TCRbeta diversity in some patients lay in surviving recipient T cells and thymic progenitors. T cells produced anew were the main source of T-cell counts and diversity one year after transplant. Several hundred expanded graft clones reportedly gave rise to the alpha-beta T cells present about two months after transplant.

The trim removed 3 bases at V and 2 bases at J, leaving 4 bases unmatched. Germline V lookup: CDR1 MNHEY, CDR2 SMNVEV (reference sequence). The CDR3 sequence is 15 residues long. TCRbeta library construction was performed incorporating unique molecular identifiers. TCRdb processed the PCR reads anew with MiXCR; each CDR3 protein has one entry. The data contain about 490,000 distinct CDR3 sequences, roughly a tenth of them singletons. The sample in question was PBMCs, obtained before TCRalphabeta/CD19-depleted stem cell transplant. This TCR derives from a child under 10 years old with inherited bone marrow failure, due to receive a stem cell transplant. The chain couples TRBV27 to TRBJ2-7; 10 positions agree with TRBD1. CDR3 sequence reads: CASSFIGTGAYEQYF. The CDR3 coding sequence is TGTGCCAGCAGTTTTATAGGGACAGGGGCCTACGAGCAGTACTTC.